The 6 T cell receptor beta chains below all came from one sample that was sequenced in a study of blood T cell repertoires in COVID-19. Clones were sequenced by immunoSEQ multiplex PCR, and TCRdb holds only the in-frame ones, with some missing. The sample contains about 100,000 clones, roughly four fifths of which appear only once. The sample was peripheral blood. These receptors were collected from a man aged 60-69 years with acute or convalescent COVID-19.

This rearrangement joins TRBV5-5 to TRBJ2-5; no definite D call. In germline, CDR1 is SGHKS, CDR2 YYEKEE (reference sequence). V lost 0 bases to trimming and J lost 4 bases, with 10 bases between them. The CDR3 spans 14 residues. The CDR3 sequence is CASSLVRSRETQYF. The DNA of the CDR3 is TGTGCCAGCAGCTTGGTAAGGAGTCGAGAGACCCAGTACTTC.

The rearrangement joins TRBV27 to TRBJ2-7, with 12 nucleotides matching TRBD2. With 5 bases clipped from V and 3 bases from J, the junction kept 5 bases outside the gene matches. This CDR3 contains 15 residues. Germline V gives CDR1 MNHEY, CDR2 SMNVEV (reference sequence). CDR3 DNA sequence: TGTGCCAGCAGTCCTCGACTAGCGGGGGTCTACGAGCAGTACTTC. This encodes CASSPRLAGVYEQYF.

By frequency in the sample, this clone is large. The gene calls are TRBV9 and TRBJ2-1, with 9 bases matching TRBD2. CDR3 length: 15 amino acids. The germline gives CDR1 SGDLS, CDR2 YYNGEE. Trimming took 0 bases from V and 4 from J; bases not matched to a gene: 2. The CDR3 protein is CASSVDGLAYNEQFF. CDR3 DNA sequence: TGTGCCAGCAGCGTAGACGGACTAGCGTACAATGAGCAGTTCTTC.

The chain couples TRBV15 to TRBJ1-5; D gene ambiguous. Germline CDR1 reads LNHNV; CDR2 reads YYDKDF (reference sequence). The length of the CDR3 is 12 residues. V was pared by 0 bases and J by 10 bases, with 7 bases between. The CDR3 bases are TGTGCCACCAGCAGAGAAATGGGCCCCCAGCATTTT. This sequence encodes CATSREMGPQHF.

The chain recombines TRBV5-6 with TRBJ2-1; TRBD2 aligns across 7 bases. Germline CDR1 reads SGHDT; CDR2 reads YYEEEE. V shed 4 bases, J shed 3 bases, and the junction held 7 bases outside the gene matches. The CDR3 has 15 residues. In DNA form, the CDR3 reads TGTGCCAGCAGCCCGAGGACTAGATTCTACAATGAGCAGTTCTTC. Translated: CASSPRTRFYNEQFF.

The CDR3 here is CASGLVLSTSTDTQYF. The CDR3 bases are TGTGCTAGTGGTTTGGTACTATCAACTAGCACAGATACGCAGTATTTT. The chain couples TRBV12-5 to TRBJ2-3, with no clear D. V was clipped by 0 bases and J by 0 bases, with 10 bases between them. Germline values: CDR1 LGHNT, CDR2 FRNRAP. The CDR3 contains 16 residues.